This T cell receptor beta chain comes out of a study of glioma-infiltrating T cells. Study conclusions and caveats: Tissue and blood shared very few CDR3 sequences. Above-expected tissue-blood divergence occurred in all gliomas, most in low-grade ones.

Comments on this clonotype: What it recognizes is unknown. This may arise from a read error, as a much more abundant clone is one base away.

Using RNA template, CDR3s of TCR alpha and beta were amplified with iRepertoire arm-PCR. For one-step reverse transcription and amplification, roughly 95-400 ng of tissue mRNA or PBMC total RNA was used. TCRdb independently ran MiXCR on the multiplex PCR reads; one entry per CDR3 protein. The sample has about 190,000 distinct CDR3 sequences; 32% are singletons. Looked up from germline, CDR1 is SQVTM and CDR2 is ANQGSEA. The length of the CDR3 is 13 residues. The receptor was derived from a human donor with low-grade glioma or glioblastoma, undergoing nonglioma brain surgery, or in good health (not recorded which). Sequencing used glioma tissue, nonneoplastic brain tissue, or PBMCs (not recorded which). The chain couples TRBV29-1 to TRBJ2-5, with D hard to call. Here the CDR3 DNA reads TGCAGCGTTGATGGTGGGCAGCAAGAGTCCCAGTACTTC. It specifies CSVDGGQQESQYF.